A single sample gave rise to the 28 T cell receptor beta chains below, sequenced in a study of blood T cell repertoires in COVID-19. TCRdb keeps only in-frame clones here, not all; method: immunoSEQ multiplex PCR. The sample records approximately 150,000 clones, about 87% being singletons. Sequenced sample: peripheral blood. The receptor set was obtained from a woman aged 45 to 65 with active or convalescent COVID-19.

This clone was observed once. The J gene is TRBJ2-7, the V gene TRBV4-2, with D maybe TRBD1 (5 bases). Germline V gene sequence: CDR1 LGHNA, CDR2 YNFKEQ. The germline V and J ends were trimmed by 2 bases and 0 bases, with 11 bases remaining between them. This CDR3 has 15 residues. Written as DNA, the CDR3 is TGTGCCAGCAGCCAAACCCCCGACAGCTCCTACGAGCAGTACTTC. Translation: CASSQTPDSSYEQYF.

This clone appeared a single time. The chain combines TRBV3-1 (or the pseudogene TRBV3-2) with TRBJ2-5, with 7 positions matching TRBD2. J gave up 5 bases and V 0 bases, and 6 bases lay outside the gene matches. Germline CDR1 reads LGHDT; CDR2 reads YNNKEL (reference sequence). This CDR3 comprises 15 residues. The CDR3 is CASSQDPRGGETQYF. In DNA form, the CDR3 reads TGTGCCAGCAGCCAAGACCCGCGGGGAGGGGAGACCCAGTACTTC.

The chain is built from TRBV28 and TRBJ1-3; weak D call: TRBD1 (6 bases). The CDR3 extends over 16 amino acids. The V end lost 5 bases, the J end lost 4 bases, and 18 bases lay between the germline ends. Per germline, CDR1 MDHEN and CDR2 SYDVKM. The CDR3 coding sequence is TGTGCCAGCAGTCCTCAGGGGACACCAATGGGAAACACCATATATTTT. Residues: CASSPQGTPMGNTIYF.

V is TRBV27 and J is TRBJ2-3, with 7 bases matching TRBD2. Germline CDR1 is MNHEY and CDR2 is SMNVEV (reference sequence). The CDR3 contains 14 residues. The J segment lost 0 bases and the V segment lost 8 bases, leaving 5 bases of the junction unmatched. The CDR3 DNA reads TGTGCCAGCGCCCGGGACTACAGCACAGATACGCAGTATTTT. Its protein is CASARDYSTDTQYF.

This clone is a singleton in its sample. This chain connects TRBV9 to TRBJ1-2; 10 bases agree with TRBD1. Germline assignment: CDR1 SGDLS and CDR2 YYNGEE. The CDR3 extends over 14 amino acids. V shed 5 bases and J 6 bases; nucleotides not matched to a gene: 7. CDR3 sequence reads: CASRPGQGSDGYTF. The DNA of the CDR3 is TGTGCCAGCAGACCGGGACAGGGGTCGGATGGCTACACCTTC.

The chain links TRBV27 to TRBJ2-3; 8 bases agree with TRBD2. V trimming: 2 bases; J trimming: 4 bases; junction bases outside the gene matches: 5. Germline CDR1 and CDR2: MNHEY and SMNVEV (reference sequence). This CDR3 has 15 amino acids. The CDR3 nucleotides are TGTGCCAGCAGTTTACTTAGCGGGATGGCAGATACGCAGTATTTT. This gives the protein CASSLLSGMADTQYF.

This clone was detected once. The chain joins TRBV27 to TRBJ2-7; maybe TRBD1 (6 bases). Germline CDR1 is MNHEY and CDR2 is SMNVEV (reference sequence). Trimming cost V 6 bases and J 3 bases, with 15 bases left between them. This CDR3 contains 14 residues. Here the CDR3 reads CASSQDSAYYEQYF. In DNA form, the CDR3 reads TGTGCCAGCAGCCAGGACAGCGCATACTACGAGCAGTACTTC.

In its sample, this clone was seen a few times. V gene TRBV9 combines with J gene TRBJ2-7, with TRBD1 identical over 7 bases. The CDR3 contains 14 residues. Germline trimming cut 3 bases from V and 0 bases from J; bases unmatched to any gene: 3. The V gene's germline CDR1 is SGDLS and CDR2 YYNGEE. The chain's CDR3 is CASSAGQSSYEQYF. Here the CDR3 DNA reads TGTGCCAGCAGCGCGGGACAGTCCTCCTACGAGCAGTACTTC.

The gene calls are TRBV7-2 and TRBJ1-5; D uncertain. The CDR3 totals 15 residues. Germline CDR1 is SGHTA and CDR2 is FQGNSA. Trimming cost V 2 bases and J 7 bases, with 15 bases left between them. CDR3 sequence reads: CASSLSVGVRQPQHF. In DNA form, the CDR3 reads TGTGCCAGCAGCTTATCAGTCGGGGTCCGGCAGCCCCAGCATTTT.

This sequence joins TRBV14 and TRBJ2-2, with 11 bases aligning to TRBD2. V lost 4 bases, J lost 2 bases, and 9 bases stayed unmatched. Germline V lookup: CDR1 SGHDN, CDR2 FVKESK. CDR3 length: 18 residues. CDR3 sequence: CASSLKGSGGANTGELFF. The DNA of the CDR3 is TGTGCCAGCAGCCTAAAGGGTAGCGGGGGGGCAAACACCGGGGAGCTGTTTTTT.

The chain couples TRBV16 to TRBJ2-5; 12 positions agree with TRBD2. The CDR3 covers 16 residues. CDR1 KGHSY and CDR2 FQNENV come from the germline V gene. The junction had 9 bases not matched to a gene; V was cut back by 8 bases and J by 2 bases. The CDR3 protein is CASSTTSGGEQETQYF. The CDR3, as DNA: TGTGCCAGCTCCACGACTAGCGGGGGCGAGCAAGAGACCCAGTACTTC.

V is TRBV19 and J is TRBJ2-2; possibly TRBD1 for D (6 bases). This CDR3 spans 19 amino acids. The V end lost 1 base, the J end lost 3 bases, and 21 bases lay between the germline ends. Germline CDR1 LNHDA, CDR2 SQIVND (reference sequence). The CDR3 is CASSIVSGTSIGYTGELFF. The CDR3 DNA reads TGTGCCAGTAGTATAGTATCCGGGACATCGATTGGCTACACCGGGGAGCTGTTTTTT.

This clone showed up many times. Here the CDR3 DNA reads TGTGCCAGTAGTAGCGCAGGCTACACCGGGGAGCTGTTTTTT. Translating gives CASSSAGYTGELFF. This rearrangement joins TRBV19 to TRBJ2-2; no clear D gene. V gave up 4 bases and J gave up 3 bases, with 9 bases separating them. CDR1 LNHDA and CDR2 SQIVND come from the germline V gene (reference sequence). This CDR3 spans 14 amino acids.

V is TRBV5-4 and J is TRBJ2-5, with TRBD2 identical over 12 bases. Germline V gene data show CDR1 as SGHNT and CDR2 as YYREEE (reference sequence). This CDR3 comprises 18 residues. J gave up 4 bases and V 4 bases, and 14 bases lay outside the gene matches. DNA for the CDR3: TGTGCCAGCAGCACCGAGCTAGCGGGGGGGCCGGAGCGAGAGACCCAGTACTTC. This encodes CASSTELAGGPERETQYF.

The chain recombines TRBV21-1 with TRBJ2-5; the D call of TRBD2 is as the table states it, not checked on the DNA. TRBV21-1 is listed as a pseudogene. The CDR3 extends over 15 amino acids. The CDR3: CASSNAARDQETQYF. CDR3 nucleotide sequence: TGTGCCAGCAGCAACGCGGCGCGGGATCAAGAGACCCAGTACTTC.

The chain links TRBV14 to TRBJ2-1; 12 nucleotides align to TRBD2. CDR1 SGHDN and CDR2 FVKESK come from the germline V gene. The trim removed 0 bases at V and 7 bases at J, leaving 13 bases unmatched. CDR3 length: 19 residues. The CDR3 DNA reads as TGTGCCAGCAGCCAAGAGGGGGAGACTAGCGGGAGATTTGGGAATGAGCAGTTCTTC. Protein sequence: CASSQEGETSGRFGNEQFF.

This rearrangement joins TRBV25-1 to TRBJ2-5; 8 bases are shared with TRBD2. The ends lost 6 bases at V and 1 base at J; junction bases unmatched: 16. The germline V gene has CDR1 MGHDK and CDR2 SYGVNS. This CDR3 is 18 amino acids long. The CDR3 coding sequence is TGTGCCAGCAGCCCATCCAGCGGGGGACGAATAATCCAAGAGACCCAGTACTTC. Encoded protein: CASSPSSGGRIIQETQYF.

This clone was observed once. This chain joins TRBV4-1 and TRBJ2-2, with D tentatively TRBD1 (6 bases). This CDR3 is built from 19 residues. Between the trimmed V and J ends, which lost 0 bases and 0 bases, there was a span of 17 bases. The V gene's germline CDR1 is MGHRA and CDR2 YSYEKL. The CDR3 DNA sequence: TGCGCCAGCAGCCAAGAACGGCTTCAGGGGCCCGCGAACACCGGGGAGCTGTTTTTT. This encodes CASSQERLQGPANTGELFF.

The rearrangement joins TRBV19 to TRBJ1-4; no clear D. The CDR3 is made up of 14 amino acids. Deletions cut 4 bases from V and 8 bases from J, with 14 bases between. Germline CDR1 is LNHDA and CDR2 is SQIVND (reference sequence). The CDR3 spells CASSRGEKGEKLFF. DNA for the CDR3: TGTGCCAGTAGTAGGGGAGAAAAAGGGGAAAAACTGTTTTTT.

CDR3 DNA sequence: TGCGCCAGCAGCTCATCCCCCGCCGGGACAGGGAACACTGAAGCTTTCTTT. This encodes CASSSSPAGTGNTEAFF. The genes are TRBV5-1 and TRBJ1-1, with TRBD1 identical over 8 bases. The CDR3 is 17 amino acids. Looked up from germline, CDR1 is SGHRS and CDR2 is YFSETQ. J gave up 1 base and V 3 bases, and 11 bases lay outside the gene matches.

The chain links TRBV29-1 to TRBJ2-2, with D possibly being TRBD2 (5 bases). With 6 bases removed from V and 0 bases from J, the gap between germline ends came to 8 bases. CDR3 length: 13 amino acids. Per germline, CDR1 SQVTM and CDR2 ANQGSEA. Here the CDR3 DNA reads TGCAGCGTGAGGGCCCCGAACACCGGGGAGCTGTTTTTT. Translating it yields CSVRAPNTGELFF.

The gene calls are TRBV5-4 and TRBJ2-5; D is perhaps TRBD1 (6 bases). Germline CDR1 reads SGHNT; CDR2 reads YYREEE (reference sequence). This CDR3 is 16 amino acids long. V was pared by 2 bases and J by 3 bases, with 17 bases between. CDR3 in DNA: TGTGCCAGCAGCTTAGGGTGGACAGCGGTGGAAGAGACCCAGTACTTC. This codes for CASSLGWTAVEETQYF.

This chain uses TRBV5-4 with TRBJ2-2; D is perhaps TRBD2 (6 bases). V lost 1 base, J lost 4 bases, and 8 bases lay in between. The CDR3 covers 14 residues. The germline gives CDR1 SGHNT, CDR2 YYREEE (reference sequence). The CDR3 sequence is CASSLTGGTGELFF. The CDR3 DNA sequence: TGTGCCAGCAGCTTGACCGGGGGCACCGGGGAGCTGTTTTTT.

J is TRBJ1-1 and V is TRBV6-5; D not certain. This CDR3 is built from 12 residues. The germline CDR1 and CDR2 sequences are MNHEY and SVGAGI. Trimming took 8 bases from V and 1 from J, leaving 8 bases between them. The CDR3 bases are TGTGCCAGCGGCAGGTCGAACACTGAAGCTTTCTTT. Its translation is CASGRSNTEAFF.

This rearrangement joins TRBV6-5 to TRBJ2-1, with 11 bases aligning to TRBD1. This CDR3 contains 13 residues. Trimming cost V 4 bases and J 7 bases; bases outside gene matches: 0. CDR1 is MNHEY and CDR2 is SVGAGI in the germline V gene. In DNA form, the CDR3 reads TGTGCCAGCAGTTGGGACAGGGGGAATGAGCAGTTCTTC. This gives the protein CASSWDRGNEQFF.

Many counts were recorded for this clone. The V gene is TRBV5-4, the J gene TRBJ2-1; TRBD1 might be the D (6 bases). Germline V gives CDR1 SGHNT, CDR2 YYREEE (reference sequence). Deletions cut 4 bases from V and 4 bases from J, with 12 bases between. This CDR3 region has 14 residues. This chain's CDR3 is CASSHRDKYNEQFF. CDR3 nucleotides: TGTGCCAGCAGCCACCGGGACAAGTACAATGAGCAGTTCTTC.

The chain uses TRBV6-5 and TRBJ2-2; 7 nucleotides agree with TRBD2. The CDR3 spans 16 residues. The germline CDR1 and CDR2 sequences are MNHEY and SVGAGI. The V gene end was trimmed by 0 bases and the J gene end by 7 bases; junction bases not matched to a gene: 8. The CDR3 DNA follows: TGTGCCAGCAGTTACTCCACGGGGGGAAGAGGCGGGGAGCTGTTTTTT. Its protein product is CASSYSTGGRGGELFF.

The CDR3 here is CASSSDRATQETQYF. The CDR3 DNA reads TGTGCCAGCAGCTCGGACAGGGCTACTCAAGAGACCCAGTACTTC. The gene calls are TRBV5-4 and TRBJ2-5; 8 nucleotides agree with TRBD1. The CDR3 contains 15 residues. Trimming removed 3 bases from V and 2 bases from J; junction bases left unmatched: 6. Germline CDR1 SGHNT, CDR2 YYREEE (reference sequence).